A single sample gave rise to the 20 T cell receptor beta chains below, sequenced in a study of shared clonotypes between healthy human individuals. The table came from immunoSEQ multiplex PCR; TCRdb's copy has only in-frame clones and leaves some out. The sample has about 590,000 clones, over 95% seen once. Naive CD8 cells comprised CD45RO-negative, CCR7-positively selected cells, excluding terminally differentiated effector memory CD45RA+ cells. The sample comprised naive CD8+ T cells sorted from blood. The source is a woman aged 25 to 39 in good health.

The chain uses TRBV6-6 and TRBJ2-7, with D possibly TRBD2 on 6 matching bases. CDR1 MNHNY and CDR2 SVGAGI come from the germline V gene (reference sequence). This CDR3 region has 15 residues. Trimming removed 5 bases at V and 1 base at J, with 15 bases between. DNA for the CDR3: TGTGCCAGCAGTGGGGGGAGACGGATTTCCTACGAGCAGTACTTC. The encoded protein is CASSGGRRISYEQYF.

The chain combines TRBV9 with TRBJ2-7; no reliable D call. V was cut by 2 bases and J by 5 bases, with 20 bases left in between. This CDR3 comprises 16 residues. Germline CDR1 is SGDLS and CDR2 is YYNGEE. The CDR3 spells CASSVAGRGEWNEQYF. CDR3 DNA: TGTGCCAGCAGCGTGGCTGGGCGCGGAGAATGGAACGAGCAGTACTTC.

The chain has TRBV11-3 and TRBJ2-1; maybe TRBD2 (5 bases). The CDR3 is made up of 12 amino acids. Germline CDR1 reads SGHNT; CDR2 reads YENEEA. Trimming pared 6 bases from V and 7 bases from J, leaving 10 bases between. CDR3 sequence: CASSGIANEQFF. CDR3 coding DNA: TGTGCCAGCAGTGGTATAGCGAATGAGCAGTTCTTC.

This clone was counted a single time. The V and J genes are TRBV28 and TRBJ1-2, with 9 bases lining up with TRBD1. CDR1 is MDHEN and CDR2 is SYDVKM in the germline V gene. This CDR3 has 15 residues. Germline trimming cut 6 bases from V and 2 bases from J; bases unmatched to any gene: 7. As DNA, the CDR3 is TGTGCCAGCAGGGGGGGACAGGGAATGAACTATGGCTACACCTTC. It specifies CASRGGQGMNYGYTF.

The V and J genes are TRBV13 and TRBJ1-1, with no clear D. Germline CDR1 is PRHDT and CDR2 is FYEKMQ (reference sequence). There are 13 residues in the CDR3. The V end was cut by 0 bases, the J end by 5 bases, with 7 bases between. CDR3 protein: CASSLGYRTEAFF. The CDR3 DNA sequence: TGTGCCAGCAGCTTAGGGTATAGGACTGAAGCTTTCTTT.

In its sample, this clone was seen once. This chain links TRBV28 with TRBJ2-1; maybe TRBD2 (6 bases). This CDR3 has 15 residues. Germline V CDR1 and CDR2: MDHEN, SYDVKM. V shed 6 bases and J shed 0 bases, with 12 bases lying between them. The CDR3 region has the DNA TGTGCCAGCAGCCTTCCTAGCGCCTCCTACAATGAGCAGTTCTTC. Translating it yields CASSLPSASYNEQFF.

V is TRBV13 and J is TRBJ2-6; D gene uncertain. CDR1 PRHDT and CDR2 FYEKMQ come from the germline V gene (reference sequence). The CDR3 has 17 amino acids. Between the trimmed V and J ends, which lost 5 bases and 0 bases, there was a span of 14 bases. The CDR3 bases are TGTGCCAGCAGCCACCGGCAGTTTTACTCTGGGGCCAACGTCCTGACTTTC. Translation: CASSHRQFYSGANVLTF.

This clone was observed a single time. J is TRBJ1-2 and V is TRBV7-9, with 9 nucleotides matching TRBD1. CDR1 and CDR2 from the germline V gene are SEHNR and FQNEAQ (reference sequence). With V trimmed by 4 bases and J by 12 bases, 12 bases remained unmatched. CDR3 length equals 14 residues. This CDR3 is CASSSPPDRGGNTF. The DNA of the CDR3 is TGTGCCAGCAGCTCCCCACCCGACAGGGGGGGTAACACCTTC.

The chain is built from TRBV29-1 and TRBJ2-6; 8 positions agree with TRBD1. CDR1 and CDR2 (germline): SQVTM, ANQGSEA. After removal of 4 bases from V and 4 bases from J, the junction contained 21 bases not matched to a gene. The CDR3 runs 20 residues. In DNA form, the CDR3 reads TGCAGCGTTGCGGGGGATCCGGGACAGGCCCTCTCTACGGGGGCCAACGTCCTGACTTTC. It codes for CSVAGDPGQALSTGANVLTF.

This chain uses TRBV6-1 with TRBJ1-5; no definite D call. V was pared by 2 bases and J by 5 bases, with 16 bases between. CDR1 and CDR2 (germline): MNHNS, SASEGT. The CDR3 is 16 amino acids. The CDR3 sequence is CASSELGNSWDQPQHF. The CDR3 DNA is TGTGCCAGCAGTGAATTGGGGAACAGTTGGGATCAGCCCCAGCATTTT.

The chain recombines TRBV7-6 with TRBJ2-7; tentative D call: TRBD2 (7 bases). V lost 5 bases and J lost 5, with 19 bases in between. Germline V gene data show CDR1 as SGHVS and CDR2 as FNYEAQ. The CDR3 length is 15 residues. CDR3 bases: TGTGCCAGCAGCCTAGGGGGAGGGCCTCGGGACGAGCAGTACTTC. It is translated as CASSLGGGPRDEQYF.

The rearrangement uses TRBV4-2 and TRBJ2-5, with TRBD2 matching 7 bases. Matching the DNA end better, TRBJ2-7 makes the J call doubtful. Germline V gene data show CDR1 as LGHNA and CDR2 as YNFKEQ. The CDR3 covers 16 residues. CDR3 DNA sequence: TGTGCCAGCAGCCAAGATCAGGCGGGAGTATCCTACGAGCAGTACTTC. As protein: CASSQDQAGVSYEQYF.

The chain combines TRBV23-1 with TRBJ2-7, with D maybe TRBD1 (7 bases). TRBV23-1 has ORF status, its function being uncertain. The CDR3 contains 14 residues. Trimming left V 7 bases short and J 5 bases short, with 18 bases between. As DNA, the CDR3 is TGCGCCAGCAATCGGACAGGCGGGATCCACGAGCAGTACTTC. Translating it yields CASNRTGGIHEQYF.

This sequence joins TRBV4-1 and TRBJ1-1; 7 positions match TRBD1. This CDR3 contains 14 residues. The V gene end was trimmed by 4 bases and the J gene end by 7 bases; junction bases not matched to a gene: 9. CDR1 MGHRA and CDR2 YSYEKL come from the germline V gene. The CDR3 DNA reads as TGCGCCAGCAGCCCCCCCGGGACAGACTATGAAGCTTTCTTT. It translates to CASSPPGTDYEAFF.

This sequence joins TRBV25-1 and TRBJ1-3; D is uncertain. V was pared by 2 bases and J by 5 bases, with 4 bases between. This CDR3 comprises 12 residues. In germline, CDR1 is MGHDK, CDR2 SYGVNS. This CDR3 is CASSEARNTIYF. The CDR3 DNA reads TGTGCCAGCAGTGAAGCTCGAAACACCATATATTTT.

J is TRBJ2-7 and V is TRBV5-1; the match to TRBD2 covers 11 bases. The CDR3 runs to 15 residues. J lost 0 bases, V lost 5 bases, and 4 bases had no gene match. CDR1 SGHRS and CDR2 YFSETQ come from the germline V gene. The CDR3 spells CASRKGTSGSYEQYF. The CDR3 DNA reads TGCGCCAGCAGAAAAGGGACTAGCGGCTCCTACGAGCAGTACTTC.

The V call is TRBV4-1, the J call TRBJ2-7, with 8 bases aligning to TRBD1. Germline assignment: CDR1 MGHRA and CDR2 YSYEKL. V shed 4 bases, J shed 8 bases, and the junction held 13 bases outside the gene matches. The CDR3 covers 15 residues. In DNA, the CDR3 is TGCGCCAGCAGCCGAGAGACAGGGGTATATACGAAGCAGTACTTC. It specifies CASSRETGVYTKQYF.

CDR3 sequence (DNA): TGTGCCAGCATCTTTTTAGCGGCCGACAATGAGCAGTTCTTC. As protein: CASIFLAADNEQFF. The genes are TRBV27 and TRBJ2-1; a weak D match, TRBD2 (6 bases). Germline assignment: CDR1 MNHEY and CDR2 SMNVEV (reference sequence). This CDR3 spans 14 amino acids. The V end was cut by 7 bases, the J end by 5 bases, with 15 bases between.

The chain uses TRBV28 and TRBJ2-7; D is unclear. The CDR3 contains 15 residues. The germline V gene encodes CDR1 MDHEN and CDR2 SYDVKM. Trimming cost V 5 bases and J 0 bases, with 14 bases left between them. CDR3 DNA: TGTGCCAGCAGTGAGGTGGCCGGGTCCTCCTACGAGCAGTACTTC. As protein: CASSEVAGSSYEQYF.

The chain joins TRBV5-4 to TRBJ2-1, with 9 positions matching TRBD1. Germline V CDR1 and CDR2: SGHNT, YYREEE (reference sequence). The CDR3 has 14 amino acids. The V segment lost 5 bases and the J segment 4 bases; nucleotides outside the gene matches: 4. The chain's CDR3 is CASRAGTGYNEQFF. In DNA, the CDR3 is TGTGCCAGCAGGGCCGGGACAGGGTACAATGAGCAGTTCTTC.